The clone carrying this TCR beta chain was seen many times. The record originates from a study of T cells in Graves' hyperthyroidism and ophthalmopathy. This CDR3 has 13 residues. Germline V gene lookup returns CDR1 MNHNS and CDR2 SASEGT. Trimming pared 5 bases from V and 4 bases from J, leaving 8 bases between. Absence of ophthalmopathy progression within 18 months defined stable Graves' hyperthyroidism. Disease duration under 2 months; hyperthyroidism patients were aged 18 to 65. Researchers amplified the TCR beta CDR3 regions from RNA transcripts. The HTBI primer set was used in a first-round RT-PCR of the TCR CDR3. TCRdb independently ran MiXCR on the multiplex PCR reads; one entry per CDR3 protein. The sample yields 300,000 to 400,000 distinct CDR3 sequences, approximately 15% seen once.

This TCR was recovered from a woman between 55 and 75 years old with Graves' hyperthyroidism. Source material: blood. The chain joins TRBV6-1 to TRBJ2-2; D unresolved. DNA for the CDR3: TGTGCCAGCAGTTATATGAGCACCGGGGAGCTGTTTTTT. It translates to CASSYMSTGELFF.